This T cell receptor beta chain comes out of a study of T cells in Graves' hyperthyroidism and ophthalmopathy. Amplification targeted TCR beta CDR3 regions from RNA transcripts. HTBI primers were employed in a first-round RT-PCR of the TCR CDR3. One entry per CDR3 protein, called by TCRdb with MiXCR from the multiplex PCR reads. The sample has approximately 700,000 distinct CDR3 sequences, 45% seen once. This clonotype was observed once. The sample was peripheral blood or thyroid tissue (not recorded which). The sequence derives from an adult man with Graves' disease, either hyperthyroidism or ophthalmopathy (not recorded which).

CDR3 DNA sequence: TGTGCCAGCAATGAATCCGGGACAAAGAACACTGAAGCTTTCTTT. Its protein product is CASNESGTKNTEAFF. The chain joins TRBV5-2 to TRBJ1-1; the listed D gene, TRBD1, was not tested against the DNA. TRBV5-2 corresponds to a pseudogene. The CDR3 is 15 residues long.